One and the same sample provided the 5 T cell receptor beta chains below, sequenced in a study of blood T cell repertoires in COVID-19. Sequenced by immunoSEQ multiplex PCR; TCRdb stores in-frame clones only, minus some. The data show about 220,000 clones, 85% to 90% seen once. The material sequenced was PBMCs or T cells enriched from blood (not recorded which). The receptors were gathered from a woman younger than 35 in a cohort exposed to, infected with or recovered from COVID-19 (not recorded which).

For the CDR3, the DNA is TGTGCCAGCAGCTATGAAGGGGCAGATACGCAGTATTTT. Its protein product is CASSYEGADTQYF. The genes are TRBV11-3 and TRBJ2-3; tentatively, D is TRBD1 (5 bases). V lost 4 bases to trimming and J lost 4 bases, with 9 bases between them. Germline values: CDR1 SGHNT, CDR2 YENEEA. The CDR3 length is 13 residues.

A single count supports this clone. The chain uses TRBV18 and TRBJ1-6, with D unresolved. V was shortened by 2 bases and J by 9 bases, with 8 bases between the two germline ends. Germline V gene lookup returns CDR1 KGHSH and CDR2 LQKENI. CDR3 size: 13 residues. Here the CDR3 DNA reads TGTGCCAGCTCACCAGAGGGTAGTTCACCCCTCCACTTT. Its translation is CASSPEGSSPLHF.

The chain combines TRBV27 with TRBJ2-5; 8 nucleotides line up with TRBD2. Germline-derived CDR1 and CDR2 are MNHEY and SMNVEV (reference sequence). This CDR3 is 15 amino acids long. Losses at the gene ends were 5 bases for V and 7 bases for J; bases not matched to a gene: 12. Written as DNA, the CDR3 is TGTGCCAGCAGTCCATTAGCGGGATTTAGTGTGACCCAGTACTTC. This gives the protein CASSPLAGFSVTQYF.

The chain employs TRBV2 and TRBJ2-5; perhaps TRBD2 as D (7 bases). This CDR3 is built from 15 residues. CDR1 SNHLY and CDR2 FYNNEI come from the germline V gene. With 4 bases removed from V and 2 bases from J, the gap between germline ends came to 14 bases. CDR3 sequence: CASSGPRGGQETQYF. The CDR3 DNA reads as TGTGCCAGCAGTGGTCCGAGGGGGGGGCAAGAGACCCAGTACTTC.

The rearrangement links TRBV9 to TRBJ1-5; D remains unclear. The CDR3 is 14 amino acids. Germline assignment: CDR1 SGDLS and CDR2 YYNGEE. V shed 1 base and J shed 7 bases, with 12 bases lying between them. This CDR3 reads CASSVRRVWQPQHF. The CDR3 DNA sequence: TGTGCCAGCAGCGTAAGGAGAGTCTGGCAGCCCCAGCATTTT.